Listed below are T cell receptor beta chains from one sample, sequenced in a study of shared clonotypes between healthy human individuals. Measured with immunoSEQ multiplex PCR; TCRdb has only the in-frame clones, and not every one. Here the sample spans more than 2,000,000 clones, about 92% being singletons. Specimen: naive CD4+ T cells from PBMCs. Every receptor here comes from a man younger than 30 in good health. Some clones in this sample may be carry-over from other donors' samples. Both conserved end residues are part of each CDR3. A D gene is named only where the DNA matches it firmly. Some rows have no size entry. The others give once, few or many, or a class for an expanded clone.

abundance,v_gene,j_gene,d_gene,CDR3aa,CDR3nt
NA,TRBV4-1,TRBJ2-7,TRBD2,CASSQRVVTSATYEQYF,TGCGCCAGCAGCCAAAGAGTGGTAACTAGCGCCACCTACGAGCAGTACTTC
NA,TRBV2,TRBJ1-5,NA,CASSLGQPQHF,TGTGCCAGCAGCCTTGGTCAGCCCCAGCATTTT
NA,TRBV30,TRBJ2-3,NA,CAWSVRRGYTDTQYF,TGTGCCTGGAGTGTCAGGAGGGGATACACAGATACGCAGTATTTT
once,TRBV5-1,TRBJ2-3,TRBD1,CASSTQGGTDTQYF,TGCGCCAGCAGCACCCAGGGGGGCACAGATACGCAGTATTTT
once,TRBV4-2,TRBJ1-2,NA,CASSQEGDGYTF,TGTGCCAGCAGCCAAGAGGGCGATGGCTACACCTTC
NA,TRBV23-1,TRBJ2-7,NA,CASPWGRNGEQYF,TGCGCCAGTCCGTGGGGGAGGAACGGCGAGCAGTACTTC
NA,TRBV7-3,TRBJ2-5,NA,CASSTGRTKTQYF,TGTGCCTCATCAACGGGGAGGACAAAGACCCAGTACTTC
NA,TRBV11-2,TRBJ1-2,TRBD1,CASSSDRGHFYGYTF,TGTGCCAGCAGCTCGGACAGGGGACACTTCTATGGCTACACCTTC
NA,TRBV9,TRBJ2-5,TRBD1,CASSATTGEETQYF,TGTGCCAGCAGCGCGACGACAGGGGAAGAGACCCAGTACTTC
NA,TRBV21-1,TRBJ2-3,NA,CARPKPQSTDTQYF,TGTGCCAGACCGAAGCCTCAGAGCACAGATACGCAGTATTTT
NA,TRBV10-3,TRBJ2-1,TRBD2,CAISGPGLAIREEQFF,TGTGCCATCAGTGGTCCGGGACTAGCCATCCGTGAGGAGCAGTTCTTC
NA,TRBV7-8,TRBJ2-3,NA,CASSDTRGTFSSADTQYF,TGTGCCAGCAGCGACACAAGAGGGACTTTTAGTAGCGCAGATACGCAGTATTTT
NA,TRBV5-6,TRBJ2-5,NA,CASSPSGGETQYF,TGTGCCAGCAGCCCCTCCGGCGGAGAGACCCAGTACTTC
NA,TRBV27,TRBJ1-2,NA,CASSLGQGFGYTF,TGTGCCAGCAGTTTAGGGCAGGGGTTTGGCTACACCTTC
NA,TRBV18,TRBJ2-5,NA,CASSPYKNPQTQYF,TGTGCCAGCTCACCATATAAGAATCCCCAGACCCAGTACTTC
NA,TRBV28,TRBJ1-5,NA,CASSLPDRRRGQPQHF,TGTGCCAGCAGTTTACCAGACAGGCGAAGAGGTCAGCCCCAGCATTTT
NA,TRBV4-3,TRBJ2-2,NA,CASSQDNTGELFF,TGCGCCAGCAGCCAGGATAATACCGGGGAGCTGTTTTTT
NA,TRBV4-1,TRBJ2-3,NA,CASSQDEDRSTDTQYF,TGCGCCAGCAGCCAAGATGAGGACCGAAGCACAGATACGCAGTATTTT
NA,TRBV28,TRBJ2-7,NA,CASSLIFPRSTRSSISYEQYF,TGTGCCAGCAGTTTAATATTCCCGCGGTCGACCCGTTCATCTATCAGCTACGAGCAGTACTTC
NA,TRBV6-5,TRBJ2-7,TRBD2,CASSSLGGSSTRQYF,TGTGCCAGCAGTTCCCTTGGCGGGAGCTCTACGAGGCAGTACTTC
NA,TRBV7-3,TRBJ2-3,TRBD2,CASSREVLDTQYF,TGTGCCAGCTCCCGGGAGGTATTAGATACGCAGTATTTT
NA,TRBV28,TRBJ1-1,TRBD1,CASSSTGAPVVAEAFF,TGTGCCAGCAGTTCAACAGGGGCCCCAGTGGTCGCTGAAGCTTTCTTT
NA,TRBV11-3,TRBJ2-2,NA,CASSPTRGGPGELFF,TGTGCCAGCAGCCCCACACGTGGGGGGCCCGGGGAGCTGTTTTTT
NA,TRBV7-8,TRBJ2-1,TRBD2,CASSEKAGTYNEQFF,TGTGCCAGCAGCGAGAAAGCGGGAACTTACAATGAGCAGTTCTTC
once,TRBV9,TRBJ2-7,NA,CASSVETGGPIYEQYF,TGTGCCAGCAGCGTAGAGACAGGAGGGCCTATCTACGAGCAGTACTTC
NA,TRBV18,TRBJ2-1,TRBD1,CASSPPGQFPGNEQFF,TGTGCCAGCTCACCCCCGGGACAGTTCCCGGGGAATGAGCAGTTCTTC
NA,TRBV11-2,TRBJ1-2,TRBD1,CASRMRQGGGYTF,TGTGCCAGCCGCATGCGACAGGGAGGTGGCTACACCTTC
NA,TRBV6-6,TRBJ2-7,NA,CASSYSLGRIAYEQYF,TGTGCCAGCAGTTACTCCCTAGGGAGGATTGCCTACGAGCAGTACTTC
once,TRBV7-9,TRBJ2-1,NA,CASSLVGAYSYNEQFF,TGTGCCAGCAGCTTAGTGGGCGCCTACTCCTACAATGAGCAGTTCTTC
once,TRBV28,TRBJ1-2,NA,CASSLAGTYGYTF,TGTGCCAGCAGTTTAGCAGGGACCTATGGCTACACCTTC
NA,TRBV11-2,TRBJ2-2,TRBD2,CASSSSGRENTGELFF,TGTGCCAGCAGCTCTAGCGGGAGGGAGAACACCGGGGAGCTGTTTTTT
once,TRBV28,TRBJ2-7,TRBD2,CASSPNQREGPYEQYF,TGTGCCAGCAGTCCTAACCAGCGGGAGGGCCCCTACGAGCAGTACTTC
NA,TRBV9,TRBJ1-4,NA,CASSPTGREKLFF,TGTGCCAGCAGCCCGACGGGTCGAGAAAAACTGTTTTTT
once,TRBV10-1,TRBJ2-7,NA,CASSQERDIYEQYF,TGCGCCAGCAGCCAAGAGCGGGACATCTACGAGCAGTACTTC
NA,TRBV5-1,TRBJ2-2,NA,CATRRGDNTGELFF,TGCGCCACCCGGAGGGGGGACAACACCGGGGAGCTGTTTTTT
NA,TRBV5-1,TRBJ2-7,NA,CASSWGLGEQYF,TGCGCCAGCAGCTGGGGCCTAGGCGAGCAGTACTTC
NA,TRBV28,TRBJ2-1,NA,CASVDNLYNEQFF,TGTGCCAGCGTTGATAACCTCTACAATGAGCAGTTCTTC
NA,TRBV7-2,TRBJ2-6,NA,CASTFFSTGANVLTF,TGTGCCAGCACCTTTTTCTCTACTGGGGCCAACGTCCTGACTTTC
NA,TRBV28,TRBJ2-2,NA,CASRGAGELFF,TGTGCCAGCAGAGGGGCCGGGGAGCTGTTTTTT
few,TRBV5-1,TRBJ2-7,TRBD1,CASSLVRQGASYEQYF,TGCGCCAGCAGCTTGGTTCGTCAGGGGGCCTCCTACGAGCAGTACTTC
once,TRBV27,TRBJ1-6,NA,CASQPSRGYNSPLHF,TGTGCCAGTCAACCTTCAAGGGGCTATAATTCACCCCTCCACTTT
NA,TRBV5-1,TRBJ1-4,NA,CASSLGPPVNEKLFF,TGCGCCAGCAGCTTGGGACCACCGGTTAATGAAAAACTGTTTTTT
NA,TRBV4-1,TRBJ2-7,TRBD1,CASSQDGQVYEQYF,TGCGCCAGCAGCCAAGACGGACAGGTTTACGAGCAGTACTTC
once,TRBV18,TRBJ1-5,TRBD1,CASSQGQGGNQPQHF,TGTGCCAGCTCACAGGGACAGGGGGGCAATCAGCCCCAGCATTTT
NA,TRBV6-4,TRBJ2-2,TRBD1,CASSQGQGAGELFF,TGTGCCAGCAGCCAGGGACAGGGCGCCGGGGAGCTGTTTTTT
NA,TRBV7-9,TRBJ2-7,NA,CASSFRDGGTYEQYF,TGTGCCAGCAGCTTCCGGGACGGCGGAACCTACGAGCAGTACTTC
NA,TRBV5-4,TRBJ1-3,TRBD1,CASSQNSGGSGNTIYF,TGTGCCAGCAGCCAAAATTCAGGGGGCTCTGGAAACACCATATATTTT
NA,TRBV9,TRBJ2-3,NA,CASSVGVLARTDTQYF,TGTGCCAGCAGCGTAGGTGTATTAGCTCGCACAGATACGCAGTATTTT